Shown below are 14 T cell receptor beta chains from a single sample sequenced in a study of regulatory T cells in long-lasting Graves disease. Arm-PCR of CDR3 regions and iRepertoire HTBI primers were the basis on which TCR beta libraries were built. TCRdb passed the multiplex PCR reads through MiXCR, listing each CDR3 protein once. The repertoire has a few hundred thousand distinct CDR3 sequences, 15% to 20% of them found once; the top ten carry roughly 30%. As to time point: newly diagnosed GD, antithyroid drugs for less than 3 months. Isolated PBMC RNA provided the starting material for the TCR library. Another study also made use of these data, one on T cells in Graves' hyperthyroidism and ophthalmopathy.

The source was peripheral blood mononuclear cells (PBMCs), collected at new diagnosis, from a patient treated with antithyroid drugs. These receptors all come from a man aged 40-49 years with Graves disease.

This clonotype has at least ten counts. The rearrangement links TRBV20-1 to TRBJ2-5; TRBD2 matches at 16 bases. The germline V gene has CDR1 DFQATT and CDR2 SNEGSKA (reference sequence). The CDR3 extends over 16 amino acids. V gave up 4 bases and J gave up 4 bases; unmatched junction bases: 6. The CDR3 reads CSAKGLAGGMGETQYF. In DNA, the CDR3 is TGCAGTGCTAAGGGACTAGCGGGGGGGATGGGAGAGACCCAGTACTTC.

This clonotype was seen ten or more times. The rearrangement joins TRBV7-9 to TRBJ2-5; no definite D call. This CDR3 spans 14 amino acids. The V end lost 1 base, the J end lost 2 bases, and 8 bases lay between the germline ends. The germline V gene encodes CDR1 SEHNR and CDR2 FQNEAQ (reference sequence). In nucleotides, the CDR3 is TGTGCCAGCAGCTTAGAAACAGCTCAAGAGACCCAGTACTTC. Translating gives CASSLETAQETQYF.

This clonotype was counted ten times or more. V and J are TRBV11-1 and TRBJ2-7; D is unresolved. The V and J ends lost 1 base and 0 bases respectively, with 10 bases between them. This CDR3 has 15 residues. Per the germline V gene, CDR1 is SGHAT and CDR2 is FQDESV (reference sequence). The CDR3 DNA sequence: TGTGCCAGCAGCTTAGGGCAGGCGACCTCCTACGAGCAGTACTTC. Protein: CASSLGQATSYEQYF.

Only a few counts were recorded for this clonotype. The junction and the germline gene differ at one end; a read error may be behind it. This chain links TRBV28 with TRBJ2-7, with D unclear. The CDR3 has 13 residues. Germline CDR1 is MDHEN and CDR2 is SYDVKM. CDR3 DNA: TGTGCCAGCAGTTTCTGGCAGGCCTACGAGCGGTACTTC. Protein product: CASSFWQAYERYF.

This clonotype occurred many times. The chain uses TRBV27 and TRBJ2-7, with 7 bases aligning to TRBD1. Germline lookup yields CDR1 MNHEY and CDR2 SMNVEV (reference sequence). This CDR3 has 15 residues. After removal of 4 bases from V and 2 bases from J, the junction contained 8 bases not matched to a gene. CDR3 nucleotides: TGTGCCAGCAGTTCCTCGGGACAGCACCCCTACGAGCAGTACTTC. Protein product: CASSSSGQHPYEQYF.

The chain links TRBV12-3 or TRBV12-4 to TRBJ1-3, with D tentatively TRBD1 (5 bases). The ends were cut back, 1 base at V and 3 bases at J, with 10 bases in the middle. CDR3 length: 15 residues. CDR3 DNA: TGTGCCAGCAGTTTAGGGGGGGTGGGTGGAAACACCATATATTTT. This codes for CASSLGGVGGNTIYF.

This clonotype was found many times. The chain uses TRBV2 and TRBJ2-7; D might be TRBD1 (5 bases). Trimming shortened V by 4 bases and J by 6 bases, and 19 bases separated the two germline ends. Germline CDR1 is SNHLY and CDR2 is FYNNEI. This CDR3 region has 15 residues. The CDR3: CASSVRVFDSPEQYF. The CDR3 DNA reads TGTGCCAGCAGTGTTAGGGTTTTTGACAGCCCCGAGCAGTACTTC. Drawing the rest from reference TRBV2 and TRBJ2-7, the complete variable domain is EPEVTQTPSHQVTQMGQEVILRCVPISNHLYFYWYRQILGQKVEFLVSFYNNEISEKSEIFDDQFSVERPDGSNFTLKIRSTKLEDSAMYFCASSVRVFDSPEQYFGPGTRLTVT.

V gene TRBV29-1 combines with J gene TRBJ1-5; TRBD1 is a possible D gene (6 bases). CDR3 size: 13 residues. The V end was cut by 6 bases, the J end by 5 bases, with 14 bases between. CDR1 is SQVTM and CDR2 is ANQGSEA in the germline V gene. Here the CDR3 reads CSVGRDIDQPQHF. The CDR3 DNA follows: TGCAGCGTGGGCCGGGACATAGATCAGCCCCAGCATTTT.

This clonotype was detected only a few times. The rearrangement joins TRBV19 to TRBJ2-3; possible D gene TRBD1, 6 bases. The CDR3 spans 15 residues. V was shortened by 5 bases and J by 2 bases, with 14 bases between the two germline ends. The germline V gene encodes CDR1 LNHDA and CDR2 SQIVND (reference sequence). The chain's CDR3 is CASSLRTVDTDTQYF. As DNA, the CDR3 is TGTGCCAGTAGTCTCCGGACAGTTGACACAGATACGCAGTATTTT.

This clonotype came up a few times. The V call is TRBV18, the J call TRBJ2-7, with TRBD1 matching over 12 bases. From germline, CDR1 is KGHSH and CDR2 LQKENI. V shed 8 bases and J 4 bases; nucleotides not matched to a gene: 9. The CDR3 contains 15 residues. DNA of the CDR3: TGTGCCAGCACGGCCGGGACAGGGGGCGAATACGAGCAGTACTTC. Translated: CASTAGTGGEYEQYF.

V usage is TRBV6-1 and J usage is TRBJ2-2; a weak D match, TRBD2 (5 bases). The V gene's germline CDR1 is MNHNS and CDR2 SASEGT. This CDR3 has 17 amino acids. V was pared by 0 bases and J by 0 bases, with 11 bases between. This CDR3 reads CASSEALGRPNTGELFF. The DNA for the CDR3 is TGTGCCAGCAGTGAAGCGCTGGGGAGACCGAACACCGGGGAGCTGTTTTTT.

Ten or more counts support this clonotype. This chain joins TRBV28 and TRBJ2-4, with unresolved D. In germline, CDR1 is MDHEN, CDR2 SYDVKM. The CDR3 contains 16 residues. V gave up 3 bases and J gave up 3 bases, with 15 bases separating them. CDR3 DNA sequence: TGTGCCAGCAGTTTCTCGAGTAAGGGTAACAAAAACATTCAGTACTTC. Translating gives CASSFSSKGNKNIQYF.

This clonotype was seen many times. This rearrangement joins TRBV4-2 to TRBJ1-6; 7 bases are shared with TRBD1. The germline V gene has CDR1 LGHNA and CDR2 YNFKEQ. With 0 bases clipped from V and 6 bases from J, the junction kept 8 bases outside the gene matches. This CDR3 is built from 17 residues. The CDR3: CASSQELGTVPNSPLHF. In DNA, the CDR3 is TGTGCCAGCAGCCAAGAACTAGGGACAGTACCTAATTCACCCCTCCACTTT.

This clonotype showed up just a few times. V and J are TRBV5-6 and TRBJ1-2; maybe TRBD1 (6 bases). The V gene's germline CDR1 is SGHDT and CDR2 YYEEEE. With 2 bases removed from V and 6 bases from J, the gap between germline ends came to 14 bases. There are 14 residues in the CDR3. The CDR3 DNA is TGTGCCAGCAGCTTATTATACAGGGAAAATGGCTACACCTTC. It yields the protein CASSLLYRENGYTF.